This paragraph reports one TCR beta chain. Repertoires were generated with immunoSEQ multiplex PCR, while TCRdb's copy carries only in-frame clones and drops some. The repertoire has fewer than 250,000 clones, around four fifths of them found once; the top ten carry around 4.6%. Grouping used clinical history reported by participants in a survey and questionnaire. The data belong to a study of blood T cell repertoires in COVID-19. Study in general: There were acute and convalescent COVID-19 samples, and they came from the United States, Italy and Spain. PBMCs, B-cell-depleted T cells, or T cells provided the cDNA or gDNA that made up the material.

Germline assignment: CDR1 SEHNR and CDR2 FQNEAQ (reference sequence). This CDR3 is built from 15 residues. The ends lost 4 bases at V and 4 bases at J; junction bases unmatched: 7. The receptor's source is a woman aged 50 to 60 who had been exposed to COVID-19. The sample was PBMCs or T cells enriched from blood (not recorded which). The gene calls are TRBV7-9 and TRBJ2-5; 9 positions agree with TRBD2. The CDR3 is CASSSKVLAGETQYF. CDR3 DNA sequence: TGTGCCAGCAGCTCGAAAGTACTAGCGGGAGAGACCCAGTACTTC. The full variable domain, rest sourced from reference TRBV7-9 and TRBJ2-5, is DTGVSQNPRHKITKRGQNVTFRCDPISEHNRLYWYRQTLGQGPEFLTYFQNEAQLEKSRLLSDRFSAERPKGSFSTLEIQRTEQGDSAMYLCASSSKVLAGETQYFGPGTRLLVL.